This T cell receptor beta chain was documented in a study of blood T cell repertoires in COVID-19. The wider study: Acute-phase and convalescent COVID-19 samples originated in the United States, Italy and Spain. Nucleic acid was either cDNA or gDNA, and it came from T cells, B-cell-depleted T cells, or PBMCs.

Under the authors' procedure: By means of reference gene primer amplification, nucleated cell counts were estimated. Clones were sequenced by immunoSEQ multiplex PCR, and TCRdb holds only the in-frame ones, with some missing. The DNA was the basis for D and trimming; V, J and clone size are from that table. The table has hundreds of thousands of clones, around 87% seen once. The CDR3 is 15 residues long. Germline lookup yields CDR1 SGHNT and CDR2 YENEEA. Trimming took off 4 bases at V and 7 bases at J, with 16 bases between the two ends. The sample comprised peripheral blood. The chain carries TRBV11-3 and TRBJ2-2; perhaps TRBD1 as D (5 bases). This TCR was recovered from a woman aged 45-59 years who had recovered from COVID-19. The CDR3 reads CASSSPLLRGGELFF. Here the CDR3 DNA reads TGTGCCAGCAGCTCCCCCCTTCTTAGGGGCGGGGAGCTGTTTTTT.